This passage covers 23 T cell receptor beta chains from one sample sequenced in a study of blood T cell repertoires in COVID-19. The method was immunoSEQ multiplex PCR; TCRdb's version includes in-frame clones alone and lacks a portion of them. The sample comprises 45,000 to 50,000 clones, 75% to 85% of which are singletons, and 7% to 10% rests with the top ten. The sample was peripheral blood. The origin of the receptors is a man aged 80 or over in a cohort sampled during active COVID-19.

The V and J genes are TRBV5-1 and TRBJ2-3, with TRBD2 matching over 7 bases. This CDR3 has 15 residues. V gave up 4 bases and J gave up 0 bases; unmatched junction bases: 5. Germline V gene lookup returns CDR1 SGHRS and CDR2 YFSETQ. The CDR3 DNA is TGCGCCAGCAGCATATCTAGCGGCAGCACAGATACGCAGTATTTT. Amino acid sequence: CASSISSGSTDTQYF.

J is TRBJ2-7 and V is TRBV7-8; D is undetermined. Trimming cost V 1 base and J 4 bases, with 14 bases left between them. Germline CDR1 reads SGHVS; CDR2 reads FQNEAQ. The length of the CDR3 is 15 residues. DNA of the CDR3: TGTGCCAGCAGCTTAGATGTCTGGGCCGTATACGAGCAGTACTTC. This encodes CASSLDVWAVYEQYF.

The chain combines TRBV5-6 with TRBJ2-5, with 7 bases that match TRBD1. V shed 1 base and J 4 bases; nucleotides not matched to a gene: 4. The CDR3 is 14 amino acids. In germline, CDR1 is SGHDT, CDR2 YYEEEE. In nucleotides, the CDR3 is TGTGCCAGCAGCTTGAGGGACAGCTTAGAGACCCAGTACTTC. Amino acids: CASSLRDSLETQYF.

CDR3 DNA sequence: TGTGCCAGCAGCGACCTCAGGGGGGGCAATCAGCCCCAGCATTTT. Encoded protein: CASSDLRGGNQPQHF. This rearrangement joins TRBV7-9 to TRBJ1-5; 7 bases map to TRBD1. V was clipped by 5 bases and J by 2 bases; unmatched bases: 6. The CDR3 totals 15 residues. Per the germline V gene, CDR1 is SEHNR and CDR2 is FQNEAQ (reference sequence).

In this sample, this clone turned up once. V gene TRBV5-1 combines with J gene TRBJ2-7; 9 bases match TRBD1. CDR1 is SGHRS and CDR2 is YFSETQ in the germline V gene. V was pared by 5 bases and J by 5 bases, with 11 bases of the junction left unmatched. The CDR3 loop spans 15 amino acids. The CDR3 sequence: CASSPTGGGDHEQYF. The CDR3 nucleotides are TGCGCCAGCAGTCCCACAGGGGGCGGTGATCACGAGCAGTACTTC.

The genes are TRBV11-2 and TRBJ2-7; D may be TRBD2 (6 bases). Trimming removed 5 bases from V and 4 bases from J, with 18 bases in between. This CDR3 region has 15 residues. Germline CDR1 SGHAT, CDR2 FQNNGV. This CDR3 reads CASSPGDQTSYEQYF. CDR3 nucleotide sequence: TGTGCCAGCAGCCCGGGAGACCAAACATCATACGAGCAGTACTTC.

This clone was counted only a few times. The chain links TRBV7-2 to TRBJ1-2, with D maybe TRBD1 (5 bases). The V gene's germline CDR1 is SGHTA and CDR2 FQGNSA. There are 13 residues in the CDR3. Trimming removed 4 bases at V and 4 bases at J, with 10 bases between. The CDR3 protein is CASSSPGGYGYTF. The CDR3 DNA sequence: TGTGCCAGCAGCTCCCCGGGGGGCTATGGCTACACCTTC. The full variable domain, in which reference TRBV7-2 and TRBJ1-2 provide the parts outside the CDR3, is GAGVSQSPSNKVTEKGKDVELRCDPISGHTALYWYRQSLGQGLEFLIYFQGNSAPDKSGLPSDRFSAERTGGSVSTLTIQRTQQEDSAVYLCASSSPGGYGYTFGSGTRLTVV.

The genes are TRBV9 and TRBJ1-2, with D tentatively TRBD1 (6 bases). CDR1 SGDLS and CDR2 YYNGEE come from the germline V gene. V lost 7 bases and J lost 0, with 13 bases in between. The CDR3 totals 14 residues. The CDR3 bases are TGTGCCAGCGCAACAGGGCCCACTAACTATGGCTACACCTTC. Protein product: CASATGPTNYGYTF.

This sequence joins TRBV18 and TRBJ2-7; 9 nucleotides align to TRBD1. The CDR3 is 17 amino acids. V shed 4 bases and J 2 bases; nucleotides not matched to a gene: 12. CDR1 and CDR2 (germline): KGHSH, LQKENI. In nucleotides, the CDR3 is TGTGCCAGCTCACGGGGTGCGGGACAGGGTTTTCCCTACGAGCAGTACTTC. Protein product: CASSRGAGQGFPYEQYF.

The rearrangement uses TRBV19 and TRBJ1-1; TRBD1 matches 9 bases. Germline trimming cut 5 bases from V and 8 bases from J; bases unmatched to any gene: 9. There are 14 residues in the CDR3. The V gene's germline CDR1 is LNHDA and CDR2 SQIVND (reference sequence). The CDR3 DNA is TGTGCCAGTAGTTTCCGGGACAGGGTAGTGGAAGCTTTCTTT. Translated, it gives CASSFRDRVVEAFF.

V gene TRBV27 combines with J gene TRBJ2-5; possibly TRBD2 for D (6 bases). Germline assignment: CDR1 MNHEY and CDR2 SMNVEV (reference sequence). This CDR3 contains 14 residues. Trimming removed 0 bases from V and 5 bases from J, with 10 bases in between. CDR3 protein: CASSLSAGGETQYF. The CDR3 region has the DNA TGTGCCAGCAGTTTATCAGCGGGCGGGGAGACCCAGTACTTC.

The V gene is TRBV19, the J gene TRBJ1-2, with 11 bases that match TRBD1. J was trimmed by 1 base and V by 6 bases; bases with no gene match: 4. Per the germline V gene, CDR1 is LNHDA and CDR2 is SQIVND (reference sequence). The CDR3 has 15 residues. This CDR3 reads CASRRDRGYNYGYTF. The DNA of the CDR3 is TGTGCCAGTAGACGGGACAGGGGGTATAACTATGGCTACACCTTC.

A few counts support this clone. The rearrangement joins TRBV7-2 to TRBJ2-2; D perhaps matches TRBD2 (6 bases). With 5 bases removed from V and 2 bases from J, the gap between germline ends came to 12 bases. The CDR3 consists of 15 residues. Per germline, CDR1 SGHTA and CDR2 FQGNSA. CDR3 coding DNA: TGTGCCAGCAGCAACCCGGGACTTAACACCGGGGAGCTGTTTTTT. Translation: CASSNPGLNTGELFF.

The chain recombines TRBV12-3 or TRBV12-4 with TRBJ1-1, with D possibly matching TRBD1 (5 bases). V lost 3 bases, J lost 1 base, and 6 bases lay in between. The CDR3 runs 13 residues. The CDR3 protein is CASSFTGNTEAFF. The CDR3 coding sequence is TGTGCCAGCAGTTTCACAGGGAACACTGAAGCTTTCTTT.

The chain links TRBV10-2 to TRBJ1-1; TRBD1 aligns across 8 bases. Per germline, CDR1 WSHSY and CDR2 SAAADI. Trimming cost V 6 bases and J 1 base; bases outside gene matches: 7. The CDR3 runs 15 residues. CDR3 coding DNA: TGCGCCAGCAGCCCCGGACAGGGCGGGAACACTGAAGCTTTCTTT. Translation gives CASSPGQGGNTEAFF.

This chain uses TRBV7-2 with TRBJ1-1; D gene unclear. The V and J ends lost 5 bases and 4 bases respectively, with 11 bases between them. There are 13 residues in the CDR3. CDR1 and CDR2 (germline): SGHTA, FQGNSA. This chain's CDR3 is CASSVSSGTEAFF. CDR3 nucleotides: TGTGCCAGCAGCGTCTCATCGGGCACTGAAGCTTTCTTT.

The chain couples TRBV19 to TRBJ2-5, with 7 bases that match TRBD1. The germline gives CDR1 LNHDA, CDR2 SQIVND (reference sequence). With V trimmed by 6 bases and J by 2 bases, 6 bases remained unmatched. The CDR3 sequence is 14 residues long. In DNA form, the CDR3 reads TGTGCCAGTAGACCGCGACAGGGTCAAGAGACCCAGTACTTC. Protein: CASRPRQGQETQYF.

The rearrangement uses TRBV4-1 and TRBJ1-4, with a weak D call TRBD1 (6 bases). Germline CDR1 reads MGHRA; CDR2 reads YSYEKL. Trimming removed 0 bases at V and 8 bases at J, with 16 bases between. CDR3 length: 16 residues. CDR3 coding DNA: TGCGCCAGCAGCCAAGATGGGAGCGGCAGGGGCGAAAAACTGTTTTTT. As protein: CASSQDGSGRGEKLFF.

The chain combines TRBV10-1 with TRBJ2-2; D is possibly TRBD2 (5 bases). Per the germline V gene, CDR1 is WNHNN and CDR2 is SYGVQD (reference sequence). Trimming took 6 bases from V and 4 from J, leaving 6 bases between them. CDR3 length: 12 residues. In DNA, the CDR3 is TGCGCCAGCAGGGCGGGCACCGGGGAGCTGTTTTTT. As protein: CASRAGTGELFF.

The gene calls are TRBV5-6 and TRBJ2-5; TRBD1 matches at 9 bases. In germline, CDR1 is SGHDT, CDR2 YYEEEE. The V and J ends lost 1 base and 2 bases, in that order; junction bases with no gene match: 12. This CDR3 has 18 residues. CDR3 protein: CASSLFAGQGRYQETQYF. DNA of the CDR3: TGTGCCAGCAGCTTGTTCGCCGGACAGGGGCGATATCAAGAGACCCAGTACTTC.

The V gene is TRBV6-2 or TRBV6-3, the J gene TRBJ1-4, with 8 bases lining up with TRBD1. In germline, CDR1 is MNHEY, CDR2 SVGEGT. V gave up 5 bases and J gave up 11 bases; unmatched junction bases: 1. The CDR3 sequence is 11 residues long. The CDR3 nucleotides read TGTGCCAGCAGTGGACAGGGCAAACTGTTTTTT. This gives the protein CASSGQGKLFF.

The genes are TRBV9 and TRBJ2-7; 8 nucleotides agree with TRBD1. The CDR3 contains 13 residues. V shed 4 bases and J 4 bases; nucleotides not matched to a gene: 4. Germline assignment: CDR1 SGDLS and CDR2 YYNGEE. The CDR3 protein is CASSRGQAYEQYF. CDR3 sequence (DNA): TGTGCCAGCAGCCGGGGACAGGCGTACGAGCAGTACTTC. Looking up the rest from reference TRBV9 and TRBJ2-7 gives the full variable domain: DSGVTQTPKHLITATGQRVTLRCSPRSGDLSVYWYQQSLDQGLQFLIQYYNGEERAKGNILERFSAQQFPDLHSELNLSSLELGDSALYFCASSRGQAYEQYFGPGTRLTVT.

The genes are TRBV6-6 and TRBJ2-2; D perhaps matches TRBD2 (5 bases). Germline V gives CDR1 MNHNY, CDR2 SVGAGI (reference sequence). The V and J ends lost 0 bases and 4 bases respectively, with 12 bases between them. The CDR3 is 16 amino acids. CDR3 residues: CASSYSQRAPTGELFF. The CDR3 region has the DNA TGTGCCAGCAGTTACTCTCAGAGGGCCCCCACCGGGGAGCTGTTTTTT.